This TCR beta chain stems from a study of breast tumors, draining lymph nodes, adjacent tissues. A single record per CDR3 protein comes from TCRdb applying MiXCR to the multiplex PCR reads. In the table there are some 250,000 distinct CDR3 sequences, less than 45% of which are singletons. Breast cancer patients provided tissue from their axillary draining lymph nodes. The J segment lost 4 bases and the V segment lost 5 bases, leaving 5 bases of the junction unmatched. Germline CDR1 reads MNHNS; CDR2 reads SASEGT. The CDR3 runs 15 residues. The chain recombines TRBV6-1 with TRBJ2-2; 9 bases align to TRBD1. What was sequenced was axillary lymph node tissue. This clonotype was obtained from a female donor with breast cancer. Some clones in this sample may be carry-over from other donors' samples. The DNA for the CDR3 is TGTGCCAGCAGTCCTACAGGGGGCCGCACCGGGGAGCTGTTTTTT. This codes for CASSPTGGRTGELFF.